This T cell receptor beta chain comes out of a study of blood T cell repertoires in COVID-19. This CDR3 region has 15 residues. The ends were cut back, 4 bases at V and 2 bases at J, with 13 bases in the middle. Germline V gene lookup returns CDR1 SGDLS and CDR2 YYNGEE. The data were produced by immunoSEQ multiplex PCR, yet TCRdb's version contains in-frame clones alone and is incomplete. The sample contains about 110,000 clones, roughly 80% of which appear only once. V gene TRBV9 combines with J gene TRBJ2-1, with D perhaps TRBD1 (6 bases). This sequence originates from a woman of 80 years or more with acute or convalescent COVID-19. Source material: peripheral blood. For the CDR3, the DNA is TGTGCCAGCAGCCCCCGGGACAAGACCTACAATGAGCAGTTCTTC. Translated, it gives CASSPRDKTYNEQFF.